The next 16 T cell receptor beta chains were all read from a single sample in a study of shared clonotypes between healthy human individuals. TCRdb's table, derived via immunoSEQ multiplex PCR, lists solely in-frame clones and lacks some. Of about a million clones listed, 60% to 85% are singletons. Sequencing input: memory CD4+ T cells sorted from blood. As to subset: CD45RA-negative fraction. These receptors all stem from a man younger than 30 in good health.

This clone was detected once. Since a much larger clone is just one base distant, this may be a read error. This rearrangement joins TRBV9 to TRBJ1-6, with D uncertain. Looked up from germline, CDR1 is SGDLS and CDR2 is YYNGEE. The CDR3 extends over 14 amino acids. V lost 0 bases, J lost 7 bases, and 8 bases lay in between. DNA for the CDR3: TGTGCCAGCAGCGTAGCGGTGGGCAATTCACCCCTCCACTTT. Translating it yields CASSVAVGNSPLHF.

The rearrangement uses TRBV9 and TRBJ2-1, with 8 bases matching TRBD1. This CDR3 is built from 13 residues. CDR1 is SGDLS, CDR2 YYNGEE, per germline. After removal of 4 bases from V and 10 bases from J, the junction contained 7 bases not matched to a gene. The CDR3 bases are TGTGCCAGCAGCACTCGACAGGGGCGCGAGCAGTTCTTC. Its protein is CASSTRQGREQFF. Filled out from reference TRBV9 and TRBJ2-1, the complete variable domain reads DSGVTQTPKHLITATGQRVTLRCSPRSGDLSVYWYQQSLDQGLQFLIQYYNGEERAKGNILERFSAQQFPDLHSELNLSSLELGDSALYFCASSTRQGREQFFGPGTRLTVL.

This chain links TRBV19 with TRBJ1-1; the D gene is possibly TRBD1 (5 bases). Germline CDR1 is LNHDA and CDR2 is SQIVND (reference sequence). V was pared by 5 bases and J by 5 bases, with 6 bases between. The CDR3 covers 11 residues. The CDR3 DNA reads as TGTGCCAGTAGTGGGGGAACTGAAGCTTTCTTT. It yields the protein CASSGGTEAFF.

The chain has TRBV30 and TRBJ2-3; TRBD1 matches 7 bases. With 1 base clipped from V and 6 bases from J, the junction kept 10 bases outside the gene matches. CDR3 length equals 15 residues. Looked up from germline, CDR1 is GTSNPN and CDR2 is SVGIG (reference sequence). The CDR3 DNA is TGTGCCTGGAGTGAAGGGGACAGCTTGTCTGATACGCAGTATTTT. It specifies CAWSEGDSLSDTQYF.

This sequence joins TRBV7-2 and TRBJ2-1, with D unclear. Germline V gene data show CDR1 as SGHTA and CDR2 as FQGNSA. The CDR3 is 17 residues long. Trimming pared 5 bases from V and 0 bases from J, leaving 17 bases between. CDR3 region: CASSPRLNSPSYNEQFF. The CDR3 DNA is TGTGCCAGCAGCCCCCGTTTGAATAGCCCCTCCTACAATGAGCAGTTCTTC.

The DNA of the CDR3 is TGTGCCATCCGCGCTCAAAACCTAGCGGGAAACAGCTACGAGCAGTACTTC. Translation: CAIRAQNLAGNSYEQYF. The chain carries TRBV10-3 and TRBJ2-7; 9 positions agree with TRBD2. Trimming cost V 8 bases and J 3 bases; bases outside gene matches: 17. CDR1 is ENHRY and CDR2 is SYGVKD in the germline V gene. The CDR3 extends over 17 amino acids.

The chain joins TRBV6-5 to TRBJ1-1; D may be TRBD1 (5 bases). Trimming left V 1 base short and J 8 bases short, with 14 bases between. Germline CDR1 MNHEY, CDR2 SVGAGI. CDR3 length equals 14 residues. CDR3 coding DNA: TGTGCCAGCAGTTACTTAAGGGACTCGCCCGAAGCTTTCTTT. This translates into CASSYLRDSPEAFF.

This chain uses TRBV4-1 with TRBJ2-3; 7 bases align to TRBD2. With 2 bases clipped from V and 6 bases from J, the junction kept 8 bases outside the gene matches. CDR3 size: 15 residues. Germline CDR1 and CDR2: MGHRA and YSYEKL. For the CDR3, the DNA is TGCGCCAGCAGCCAATCAGGACTAGGTATGGATACGCAGTATTTT. Amino acid sequence: CASSQSGLGMDTQYF.

The chain couples TRBV2 to TRBJ1-4; no definite D call. In germline, CDR1 is SNHLY, CDR2 FYNNEI. With 8 bases removed from V and 2 bases from J, the gap between germline ends came to 12 bases. The CDR3 totals 14 residues. The CDR3, as DNA: TGTGCCAGCTCCGTCCGGACTACTAATGAAAAACTGTTTTTT. Its protein product is CASSVRTTNEKLFF.

The chain combines TRBV5-1 with TRBJ2-3, with 16 bases matching TRBD2. CDR3 length: 16 residues. J lost 2 bases, V lost 4 bases, and 1 base had no gene match. Per the germline V gene, CDR1 is SGHRS and CDR2 is YFSETQ. The CDR3 is CASSGTSGGATDTQYF. The CDR3 DNA reads TGCGCCAGCAGCGGGACTAGCGGGGGGGCCACAGATACGCAGTATTTT. Full variable domain (rest looked up from reference TRBV5-1 and TRBJ2-3): KAGVTQTPRYLIKTRGQQVTLSCSPISGHRSVSWYQQTPGQGLQFLFEYFSETQRNKGNFPGRFSGRQFSNSRSEMNVSTLELGDSALYLCASSGTSGGATDTQYFGPGTRLTVL.

This chain connects TRBV19 to TRBJ1-5; D remains ambiguous. Germline V lookup: CDR1 LNHDA, CDR2 SQIVND (reference sequence). There are 14 residues in the CDR3. V was pared by 1 base and J by 4 bases, with 8 bases between. The CDR3 region has the DNA TGTGCCAGTAGTATAGGATTTGATAATCAGCCCCAGCATTTT. Its translation: CASSIGFDNQPQHF.

CDR3 nucleotides: TGTGCCAGCAGTTTAGGGTTTCTAGCGGACAGCACAGATACGCAGTATTTT. It yields the protein CASSLGFLADSTDTQYF. The V call is TRBV27, the J call TRBJ2-3, with 7 positions matching TRBD2. The germline V gene encodes CDR1 MNHEY and CDR2 SMNVEV (reference sequence). The junction had 8 bases not matched to a gene; V was cut back by 2 bases and J by 0 bases. The length of the CDR3 is 17 residues.

The sample holds one count of this clone. This CDR3 reads CASSSARTGGTDTQYF. CDR3 coding DNA: TGTGCCAGCAGCTCGGCTCGGACAGGGGGTACAGATACGCAGTATTTT. The gene calls are TRBV7-9 and TRBJ2-3; 10 bases are a match to TRBD1. The J segment lost 3 bases and the V segment lost 4 bases, leaving 7 bases of the junction unmatched. The CDR3 spans 16 residues. Germline CDR1 is SEHNR and CDR2 is FQNEAQ (reference sequence).

The rearrangement links TRBV7-9 to TRBJ2-1; 10 positions agree with TRBD2. The V segment lost 0 bases and the J segment 8 bases; nucleotides outside the gene matches: 4. In germline, CDR1 is SEHNR, CDR2 FQNEAQ (reference sequence). This CDR3 is built from 15 residues. The CDR3 reads CASSLAGLARDEQFF. In nucleotides, the CDR3 is TGTGCCAGCAGCTTAGCGGGACTAGCGCGGGATGAGCAGTTCTTC.

Regarding this clone: The junction departs from the called germline gene at one end, perhaps through a read error. This chain connects TRBV7-7 to TRBJ2-1; D gene ambiguous. The CDR3 runs to 15 residues. CDR1 and CDR2 from the germline V gene are SSHAT and FNYEAQ (reference sequence). DNA for the CDR3: TGTGCTAGCAGCTTAGGCGGCGGCTCCTACAATGAGCAGTTCTTC. It specifies CASSLGGGSYNEQFF.

In the case of this clone: Other DNA sequences in this specimen translate into the identical CDR3. The chain couples TRBV25-1 to TRBJ2-3; the D gene is possibly TRBD2 (6 bases). The V gene lost 1 base and the J gene lost 1 base, with 9 bases spanning the gap. Germline V gene sequence: CDR1 MGHDK, CDR2 SYGVNS. This CDR3 has 15 residues. This chain's CDR3 is CASSESGRGTDTQYF. CDR3 DNA sequence: TGTGCCAGCAGTGAATCCGGGAGAGGCACAGATACGCAGTATTTT.